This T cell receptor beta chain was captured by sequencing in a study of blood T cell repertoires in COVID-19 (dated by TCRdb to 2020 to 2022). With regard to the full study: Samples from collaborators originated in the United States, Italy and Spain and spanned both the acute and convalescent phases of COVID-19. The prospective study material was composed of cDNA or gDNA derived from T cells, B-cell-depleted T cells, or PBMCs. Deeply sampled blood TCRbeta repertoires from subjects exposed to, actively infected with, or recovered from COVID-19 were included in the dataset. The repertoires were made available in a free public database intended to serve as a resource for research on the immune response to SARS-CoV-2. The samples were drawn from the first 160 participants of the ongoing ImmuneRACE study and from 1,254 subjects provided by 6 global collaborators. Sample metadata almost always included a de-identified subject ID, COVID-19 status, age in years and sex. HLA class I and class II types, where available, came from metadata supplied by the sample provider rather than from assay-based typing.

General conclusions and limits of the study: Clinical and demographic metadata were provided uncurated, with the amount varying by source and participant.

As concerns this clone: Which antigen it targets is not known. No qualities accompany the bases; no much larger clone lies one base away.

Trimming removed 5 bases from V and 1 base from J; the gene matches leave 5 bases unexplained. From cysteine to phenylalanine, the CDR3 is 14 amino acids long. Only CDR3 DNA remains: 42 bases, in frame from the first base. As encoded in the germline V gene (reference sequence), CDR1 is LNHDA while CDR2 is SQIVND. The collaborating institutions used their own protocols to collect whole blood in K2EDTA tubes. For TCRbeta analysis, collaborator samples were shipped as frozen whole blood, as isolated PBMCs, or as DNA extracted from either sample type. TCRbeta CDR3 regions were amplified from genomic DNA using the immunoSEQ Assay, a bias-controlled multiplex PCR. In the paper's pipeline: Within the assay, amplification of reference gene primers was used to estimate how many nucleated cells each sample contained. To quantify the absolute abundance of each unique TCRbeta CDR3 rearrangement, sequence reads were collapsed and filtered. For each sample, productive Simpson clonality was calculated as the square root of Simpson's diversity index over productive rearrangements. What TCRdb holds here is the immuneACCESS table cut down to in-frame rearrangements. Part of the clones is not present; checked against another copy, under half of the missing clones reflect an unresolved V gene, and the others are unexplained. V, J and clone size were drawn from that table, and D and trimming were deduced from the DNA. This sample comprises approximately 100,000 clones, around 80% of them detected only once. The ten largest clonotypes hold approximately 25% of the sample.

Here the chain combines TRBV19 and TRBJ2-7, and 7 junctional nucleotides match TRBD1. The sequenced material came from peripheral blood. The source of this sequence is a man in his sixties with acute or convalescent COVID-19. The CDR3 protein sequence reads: CASSARDSSYEQYF. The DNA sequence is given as TGTGCCAGTAGTGCCCGGGACAGTTCCTACGAGCAGTACTTC.